A selection of T cell receptor beta chains follows, all from one sample in a study of T cells in Graves' hyperthyroidism and ophthalmopathy. In TCRdb, the multiplex PCR reads were re-called with MiXCR into one record per CDR3 protein. The sample contains approximately 270,000 distinct CDR3 sequences, roughly 15% of which appear only once. Sequenced: blood. These receptors came from a woman between 35 and 50 years old with Graves' hyperthyroidism that later progressed to Graves' ophthalmopathy. Both conserved end residues are part of each CDR3. The order of the fields is V gene, D gene, clone size, J gene, CDR3 protein, CDR3 DNA. A D gene is named only where the DNA matches it firmly. Clone size, where shown, is once, few, many, or a class for clones that have expanded.

>TRBV11-2|TRBD2|many|TRBJ2-7
CASSLGTTYEQYF
TGTGCCAGCAGCCTAGGGACTACTTACGAGCAGTACTTC
>TRBV5-6|TRBD1|few|TRBJ1-4
CASSLEGQGASEKLFF
TGTGCCAGCAGCTTGGAGGGACAGGGGGCGAGTGAAAAACTGTTTTTT
>TRBV3-1|NA|few|TRBJ2-1
CASTQGPGYNEQFF
TGTGCCAGCACACAGGGTCCCGGGTACAATGAGCAGTTCTTC
>TRBV28|TRBD2|many|TRBJ2-7
CASRLGGSGKQYF
TGTGCCAGTAGACTAGGAGGGAGCGGGAAGCAGTACTTC
>TRBV2|NA|many|TRBJ2-2
CASPKHTGELFF
TGTGCCAGCCCAAAGCACACCGGGGAGCTGTTTTTT
>TRBV28|NA|once|TRBJ2-2
CASSFAGAGTGELFF
TGTGCCAGCAGTTTCGCGGGGGCGGGCACCGGGGAGCTGTTTTTT
>TRBV29-1|TRBD2|many|TRBJ2-1
CSAGTSGYNEQFF
TGCAGCGCCGGGACTAGCGGGTACAATGAGCAGTTCTTC
>TRBV5-1|NA|many|TRBJ2-6
CASSYGPSSGANVLTF
TGCGCCAGCAGCTACGGACCGAGCTCTGGGGCCAACGTCCTGACTTTC
>TRBV27|TRBD1|many|TRBJ1-2
CASSLRGQGLYGYTF
TGTGCCAGCAGTTTAAGGGGACAGGGCCTCTATGGCTACACCTTC
>TRBV24-1|TRBD1|many|TRBJ2-1
CATSDSWTGQYNEQFF
TGTGCCACCAGTGATTCTTGGACAGGTCAATACAATGAGCAGTTCTTC
>TRBV3-1|NA|many|TRBJ2-5
CASSQDVKTQYF
TGTGCCAGCAGCCAAGACGTGAAGACCCAGTACTTC
>TRBV4-1|NA|many|TRBJ1-4
CASSRTTATNEKLFF
TGCGCCAGCAGCCGAACGACAGCAACTAATGAAAAACTGTTTTTT
>TRBV3-1|TRBD2|few|TRBJ2-5
CASSQDFASGEVQETQYF
TGTGCCAGCAGCCAAGATTTTGCTAGCGGAGAGGTCCAAGAGACCCAGTACTTC
>TRBV4-2|TRBD2|many|TRBJ2-2
CASSQGTSPNTGELFF
TGTGCCAGCAGCCAAGGGACTAGCCCGAACACCGGGGAGCTGTTTTTT
>TRBV11-1|NA|many|TRBJ2-3
CASSQTFRTISTDTQYF
TGTGCCAGCAGCCAGACGTTTAGGACTATTAGCACAGATACGCAGTATTTT
>TRBV6-1|TRBD2|NA|TRBJ2-4
CASRNLTPGLAGGPGAKNIQYF
TGTGCCAGCAGGAACCTTACGCCGGGACTAGCGGGAGGGCCCGGAGCCAAAAACATTCAGTACTTC
>TRBV5-8|NA|many|TRBJ1-3
CASSLNTIYF
TGTGCCAGCAGCTTAAACACCATATATTTT
>TRBV28|NA|many|TRBJ1-1
CASSFRTGTEAFF
TGTGCCAGCAGTTTCCGGACGGGAACTGAAGCTTTCTTT
>TRBV13|TRBD2|NA|TRBJ2-3
CASSPGLAGAHKWTDTQYF
TGTGCCAGCAGCCCGGGACTAGCGGGAGCCCACAAGTGGACAGATACGCAGTATTTT
>TRBV6-1|TRBD2|many|TRBJ2-6
CASSTRGVPGANVLTF
TGTGCCAGCAGTACTCGGGGGGTTCCTGGGGCCAACGTCCTGACTTTC
>TRBV3-1|NA|many|TRBJ2-2
CASSHGQGYTGELFF
TGTGCCAGCAGCCACGGCCAGGGATACACCGGGGAGCTGTTTTTT
>TRBV6-5|NA|NA|TRBJ2-7
CASSYLAAYEQYF
TGTGCCAGCAGTTACTTGGCAGCCTACGAGCAGTACTTC